The 2 T cell receptor beta chains in this list originate from one sample, sequenced in a study of cytomegalovirus exposure and HLA in healthy donors. The PCR was carried out with 60 Vbeta primers and 13 Jbeta primers. The assay was immunoSEQ multiplex PCR, and TCRdb's table has in-frame clones only and misses some. This sample has around 60,000 clones, with about 81% found just once. Specimen: PBMCs. Receptors originate from a man aged 50 or older in good health and CMV-seropositive.

Only a few counts were recorded for this clone. One junction end does not reproduce the germline sequence, and a read error may be involved. The chain employs TRBV7-9 and TRBJ2-5, with TRBD1 matching over 9 bases. The J call may be mistaken, given a closer DNA end match to TRBJ2-7. This CDR3 is built from 13 residues. Germline CDR1 and CDR2: SEHNR and FQNEAQ (reference sequence). CDR3 protein: CSSSRQGGDEQYF. The CDR3 region has the DNA TGTTCCAGCAGCCGACAGGGGGGCGACGAGCAGTACTTC.

The CDR3 is CASWGGTPFNEKLFF. CDR3 nucleotide sequence: TGTGCCTCGTGGGGGGGGACACCTTTTAATGAAAAACTGTTTTTT. The chain employs TRBV2 and TRBJ1-4; D might be TRBD1 (6 bases). Germline V gene sequence: CDR1 SNHLY, CDR2 FYNNEI. The ends were cut back, 11 bases at V and 4 bases at J, with 20 bases in the middle. The CDR3 spans 15 residues.